These 23 T cell receptor beta chains were sequenced from one sample in a study of regulatory T cells in long-lasting Graves disease (dated by TCRdb to about 2021). Library preparation employed multiplex PCR. TCRdb names Illumina HiSeq 4000 as the instrument used. To build TCR beta libraries, CDR3 regions were amplified by Arm-PCR using iRepertoire HTBI primers. TCRdb reran the public reads through fastp at Q25 and MiXCR, keeping productive beta chains. Every entry covers one CDR3 protein and lists the most common genes and DNA from its rows. Here the sample has hundreds of thousands of distinct CDR3 sequences; approximately 13% occur a single time. The ten biggest clones cover under 10% of the sample. The sample's time point label, decoded: newly diagnosed GD, antithyroid drugs for less than 3 months. For both TCR sequencing and RNA sequencing, RNA was extracted from PBMCs using TRIzol. The same data also went into a second study, on T cells in Graves' hyperthyroidism and ophthalmopathy.

The sample in question was peripheral blood mononuclear cells (PBMCs), obtained at new diagnosis, from a patient treated with antithyroid drugs. These receptors all stem from a young man with Graves disease. Donor details come from another sample of the same person, matched by shared clones.

This clonotype was counted at least ten times. This chain connects TRBV12-3 or TRBV12-4 to TRBJ1-4, with 7 bases lining up with TRBD1. The CDR3 runs to 16 residues. The ends lost 4 bases at V and 4 bases at J; junction bases unmatched: 9. The CDR3 coding sequence is TGTGCCAGCAGTTCTATGATCGGGACAGATAATGAAAAACTGTTTTTT. The encoded protein is CASSSMIGTDNEKLFF.

With regard to this clonotype: Possible read error: a much larger clone is one base away. The chain couples TRBV4-1 to TRBJ2-4, with D tentatively TRBD2 (6 bases). Germline assignment: CDR1 MGHRA and CDR2 YSYEKL. V lost 0 bases to trimming and J lost 7 bases, with 16 bases between them. This CDR3 contains 16 residues. The CDR3 DNA sequence: TGCGCCAGCAGCCAAGATGACCAGGGAGGTAGCAACATTCAGTACTTC. This translates into CASSQDDQGGSNIQYF.

The chain carries TRBV20-1 and TRBJ2-7; TRBD2 agrees at 7 bases. This CDR3 spans 16 amino acids. Trimming at V came to 1 base and at J to 3 bases, leaving 12 bases not matched to a gene. CDR1 is DFQATT, CDR2 SNEGSKA, per germline (reference sequence). CDR3 protein: CSARGFGTTEHYEQYF. Written as DNA, the CDR3 is TGCAGTGCTAGAGGATTTGGGACTACGGAACACTACGAGCAGTACTTC.

This clonotype has a count of ten or more. The rearrangement uses TRBV27 and TRBJ2-1; unclear D gene. Trimming took off 10 bases at V and 0 bases at J, with 16 bases between the two ends. The CDR3 totals 15 residues. CDR1 is MNHEY, CDR2 SMNVEV, per germline (reference sequence). The CDR3 region is CAIRKQASSYNEQFF. The CDR3 bases are TGTGCCATAAGGAAGCAGGCGAGCTCCTACAATGAGCAGTTCTTC.

The V and J genes are TRBV7-9 and TRBJ2-3; D may match TRBD1 or TRBD2 (6 bases each). Germline V gene data show CDR1 as SEHNR and CDR2 as FQNEAQ (reference sequence). The V gene lost 7 bases and the J gene lost 3 bases, with 20 bases spanning the gap. CDR3 size: 16 residues. The CDR3 spells CASNPGHGGSTDTQYF. CDR3 in DNA: TGTGCCAGCAACCCCGGACACGGGGGCTCGACAGATACGCAGTATTTT. Full variable domain (rest looked up from reference TRBV7-9 and TRBJ2-3): DTGVSQNPRHKITKRGQNVTFRCDPISEHNRLYWYRQTLGQGPEFLTYFQNEAQLEKSRLLSDRFSAERPKGSFSTLEIQRTEQGDSAMYLCASNPGHGGSTDTQYFGPGTRLTVL.

This clonotype was recorded many times. The chain uses TRBV6-2 or TRBV6-3 and TRBJ2-7; D not resolved. The CDR3 has 10 residues. Germline values: CDR1 MNHEY, CDR2 SVGEGT. V was trimmed by 5 bases and J by 3 bases, leaving 2 bases between them. The CDR3 region has the DNA TGTGCCAGCAGTGACTACGAGCAGTACTTC. Residues: CASSDYEQYF.

This clonotype showed up just a few times. The rearrangement uses TRBV5-6 and TRBJ2-7, with TRBD2 as a possible D gene (5 bases). This CDR3 comprises 13 residues. The V gene lost 4 bases and the J gene lost 6 bases, with 14 bases spanning the gap. Germline CDR1 reads SGHDT; CDR2 reads YYEEEE. The CDR3 sequence is CASSLGIGSEQYF. The CDR3 DNA reads as TGTGCCAGCAGCCTCGGGATCGGATCCGAGCAGTACTTC.

This clonotype was recorded many times. The V and J genes are TRBV5-1 and TRBJ2-1; 7 bases map to TRBD2. The length of the CDR3 is 15 residues. Germline values: CDR1 SGHRS, CDR2 YFSETQ. Trimming took 0 bases from V and 4 from J; bases not matched to a gene: 4. The CDR3 region has the DNA TGCGCCAGCAGCTTGGGTTCTAGCGGTTACAATGAGCAGTTCTTC. Its translation: CASSLGSSGYNEQFF. The variable domain in full, with the rest retrieved from reference TRBV5-1 and TRBJ2-1, is KAGVTQTPRYLIKTRGQQVTLSCSPISGHRSVSWYQQTPGQGLQFLFEYFSETQRNKGNFPGRFSGRQFSNSRSEMNVSTLELGDSALYLCASSLGSSGYNEQFFGPGTRLTVL.

This clonotype was detected ten times or more. The V gene is TRBV12-3 or TRBV12-4, the J gene TRBJ2-7; 7 bases map to TRBD2. The V and J ends lost 5 bases and 6 bases, in that order; junction bases with no gene match: 19. This CDR3 spans 17 amino acids. As DNA, the CDR3 is TGTGCCAGCAGTCCCTTGGGCGGCGGGAGTTTAAAAAGCGAGCAGTACTTC. It encodes CASSPLGGGSLKSEQYF.

This clonotype occurred many times. The chain recombines TRBV5-1 with TRBJ2-1; TRBD2 is a possible D gene (6 bases). With 4 bases removed from V and 6 bases from J, the gap between germline ends came to 11 bases. CDR1 SGHRS and CDR2 YFSETQ come from the germline V gene. This CDR3 comprises 13 residues. The DNA for the CDR3 is TGCGCCAGCAGCCCGCTGGGGGGCAATGAGCAGTTCTTC. Translated, it gives CASSPLGGNEQFF.

This clonotype was counted between two and nine times. The junction differs from germline at one of its ends, possibly a read error. The CDR3 is CASSPGRNTVAFF. CDR3 nucleotide sequence: TGTGCCAGCAGCCCTGGACGGAACACTGTAGCTTTCTTT. The rearrangement uses TRBV5-8 and TRBJ1-1; no reliable D call. This CDR3 spans 13 amino acids. Germline V gene lookup returns CDR1 SGHTS and CDR2 YDEGEE. Looking up the rest from reference TRBV5-8 and TRBJ1-1 gives the full variable domain: EAGVTQSPTHLIKTRGQQATLRCSPISGHTSVYWYQQALGLGLQFLLWYDEGEERNRGNFPPRFSGRQFPNYSSELNVNALELEDSALYLCASSPGRNTVAFFGQGTRLTVV.

Of note for this clonotype: Since a much larger clone is just one base distant, this may be a read error. The rearrangement joins TRBV20-1 to TRBJ2-5; D not certain. This CDR3 is built from 12 residues. Germline V gives CDR1 DFQATT, CDR2 SNEGSKA (reference sequence). V lost 4 bases to trimming and J lost 3 bases, with 9 bases between them. The chain's CDR3 is CSAKGREETQYF. In DNA, the CDR3 is TGCAGTGCTAAGGGCAGAGAAGAGACCCAGTACTTC.

The rearrangement joins TRBV19 to TRBJ2-6; D possibly matches TRBD1 or TRBD2 (5 bases each). Germline lookup yields CDR1 LNHDA and CDR2 SQIVND (reference sequence). V lost 3 bases and J 0 bases, leaving 12 bases between the germline ends. This CDR3 has 17 residues. DNA for the CDR3: TGTGCCAGTAGTATCGGGACGGGAAGCTCTGGGGCCAACGTCCTGACTTTC. Translation: CASSIGTGSSGANVLTF. Supplemented by reference TRBV19 and TRBJ2-6, the full variable domain reads DGGITQSPKYLFRKEGQNVTLSCEQNLNHDAMYWYRQDPGQGLRLIYYSQIVNDFQKGDIAEGYSVSREKKESFPLTVTSAQKNPTAFYLCASSIGTGSSGANVLTFGAGSRLTVL.

This clonotype was seen at least ten times. Its ends do not fully match the called genes, so a read error is possible. This chain uses TRBV2 with TRBJ2-3; D may be TRBD1 (5 bases). The CDR3 is made up of 13 amino acids. Per the germline V gene, CDR1 is SNHLY and CDR2 is FYNNEI. The CDR3 nucleotides read TGTGCCAGCAGCTGGGGAACAGACAGCCCCGTCGAGTTT. Protein product: CASSWGTDSPVEF.

This clonotype was counted many times. The gene calls are TRBV2 and TRBJ1-1; TRBD1 matches 7 bases. The CDR3 sequence is 13 residues long. V shed 8 bases and J 1 base; nucleotides not matched to a gene: 4. Germline assignment: CDR1 SNHLY and CDR2 FYNNEI. The CDR3 sequence: CASGGQSNTEAFF. The DNA of the CDR3 is TGTGCCAGCGGGGGACAGTCGAACACTGAAGCTTTCTTT.

The J gene is TRBJ2-7, the V gene TRBV27, with TRBD1 matching 8 bases. The CDR3 runs 16 residues. V trimming: 2 bases; J trimming: 5 bases; junction bases outside the gene matches: 11. Germline assignment: CDR1 MNHEY and CDR2 SMNVEV (reference sequence). CDR3 in DNA: TGTGCCAGCAGTTTAGGCAGGGGGCTCACCTTCCACGAGCAGTACTTC. Amino acids: CASSLGRGLTFHEQYF.

This clonotype appeared many times. This chain links TRBV5-1 with TRBJ2-7; maybe TRBD2 (5 bases). The CDR3 runs 15 residues. The V end lost 4 bases, the J end lost 2 bases, and 16 bases lay between the germline ends. Germline V gives CDR1 SGHRS, CDR2 YFSETQ. The CDR3 nucleotides are TGCGCCAGCAGCCCGGACGGGGTGAGTCCCTACGAGCAGTACTTC. Amino acids: CASSPDGVSPYEQYF. Full variable domain (remainder filled in from reference TRBV5-1 and TRBJ2-7): KAGVTQTPRYLIKTRGQQVTLSCSPISGHRSVSWYQQTPGQGLQFLFEYFSETQRNKGNFPGRFSGRQFSNSRSEMNVSTLELGDSALYLCASSPDGVSPYEQYFGPGTRLTVT.

In this sample, this clonotype turned up many times. V gene TRBV20-1 combines with J gene TRBJ1-2; D remains ambiguous. This CDR3 contains 13 residues. V gave up 1 base and J gave up 4 bases, with 10 bases separating them. Germline lookup yields CDR1 DFQATT and CDR2 SNEGSKA (reference sequence). The CDR3 reads CSARVTGSYGYTF. CDR3 coding DNA: TGCAGTGCTAGAGTGACGGGGAGCTATGGCTACACCTTC.

DNA for the CDR3: TGTGCCAGCAGTTACGGGCAGGCTGGCAATCAGCCCCAGCATTTT. Translating it yields CASSYGQAGNQPQHF. J is TRBJ1-5 and V is TRBV6-9; D unresolved. Trimming stripped 3 bases from V and 2 bases from J, with 11 bases between. CDR1 and CDR2 (germline): MNHGY, SVAAGI. The CDR3 covers 15 residues.

The rearrangement links TRBV20-1 to TRBJ2-5; 7 bases fit TRBD1. CDR1 is DFQATT, CDR2 SNEGSKA, per germline (reference sequence). Trimming removed 4 bases from V and 5 bases from J; junction bases left unmatched: 10. CDR3 size: 14 residues. CDR3: CSAIYRGSRETQYF. DNA of the CDR3: TGCAGTGCTATATACAGGGGATCCCGGGAGACCCAGTACTTC.

The V and J genes are TRBV11-2 and TRBJ2-7; D is tentatively TRBD1 or TRBD2 (5 bases each). Germline assignment: CDR1 SGHAT and CDR2 FQNNGV. The CDR3 covers 14 residues. Trimming shortened V by 6 bases and J by 5 bases, and 17 bases separated the two germline ends. CDR3 sequence: CASRPDEGSHEQYF. CDR3 nucleotides: TGTGCCAGCAGACCGGACGAGGGGTCCCACGAGCAGTACTTC.

CDR3 region: CATSDLTLGNEQYF. The CDR3 nucleotides read TGTGCCACCAGTGATTTGACCCTCGGGAACGAGCAGTACTTC. The rearrangement uses TRBV24-1 and TRBJ2-7, with D perhaps matching TRBD2 (5 bases). The germline V gene encodes CDR1 KGHDR and CDR2 SFDVKD. V was pared by 0 bases and J by 5 bases, with 10 bases between. This CDR3 comprises 14 residues.

The table lists this clonotype with many counts. The chain recombines TRBV2 with TRBJ2-5; unclear D gene. V was pared by 3 bases and J by 2 bases, with 10 bases between. This CDR3 contains 14 residues. CDR1 and CDR2 (germline): SNHLY, FYNNEI. Here the CDR3 reads CASSDLGYQETQYF. The CDR3 DNA follows: TGTGCCAGCAGTGACCTCGGTTATCAAGAGACCCAGTACTTC.